A selection of T cell receptor beta chains follows, all from one sample in a study of T cell repertoires in cytomegalovirus infection. TCRdb redid the calling of the reads with MiXCR, one entry per CDR3 protein. The table includes about 360,000 distinct CDR3 sequences, roughly 18% detected once. The sample was PBMCs. All receptors derive from a human donor in good health (CMV status not recorded). Some clones in this sample may be carry-over from other donors' samples. Each CDR3 is given with its conserved first and last residue. D genes are given only for firm matches. Clone size is stated in some rows and not others, as once, few, many or a class when expanded.

TRBV12-3/TRBV12-4	TRBJ2-2	NA	many	CASTLSGELFF	TGTGCCAGCACCCTGTCCGGGGAGCTGTTTTTT
TRBV7-2	TRBJ1-6	NA	few	CASSSPLQGRGNSPLHF	TGTGCCAGCAGCTCACCCCTACAGGGACGGGGAAATTCACCCCTCCACTTT
TRBV9	TRBJ2-1	NA	NA	CASSVGGHLEQFF	TGTGCCAGCAGCGTAGGGGGACACCTGGAGCAGTTCTTC
TRBV29-1	TRBJ2-5	NA	NA	CSVGRGAETQYF	TGCAGCGTGGGCCGGGGTGCGGAGACCCAGTACTTC
TRBV6-1	TRBJ1-4	NA	few	CASSPGTFGKLFF	TGTGCCAGCAGTCCTGGGACTTTTGGAAAACTGTTTTTT
TRBV7-2	TRBJ1-4	NA	many	CASGRSNEKLFF	TGTGCCAGCGGACGTTCTAATGAAAAACTGTTTTTT
TRBV7-2	TRBJ1-5	TRBD1	many	CASSTRQGANPNQPQHF	TGTGCCAGCAGCACCCGACAGGGGGCAAATCCTAATCAGCCCCAGCATTTT
TRBV7-9	TRBJ2-2	NA	few	CASSHGNSNTGELFF	TGTGCCAGCAGCCACGGCAATTCGAACACCGGGGAGCTGTTTTTT
TRBV12-3/TRBV12-4	TRBJ1-2	NA	many	CASTMRETSGYTF	TGTGCCAGCACCATGAGAGAGACATCTGGCTACACCTTC
TRBV7-9	TRBJ2-3	TRBD2	NA	CASSLLAGGPGDTQYF	TGTGCCAGCAGCCTTTTAGCGGGAGGGCCAGGAGATACGCAGTATTTT
TRBV25-1	TRBJ2-3	NA	many	CASSVAGSTDTQYF	TGTGCCAGCAGTGTCGCGGGTAGCACAGATACGCAGTATTTT
TRBV7-2	TRBJ2-7	TRBD2	many	CASNPGAGGYYEQYF	TGTGCCAGCAACCCCGGGGCGGGAGGGTACTACGAGCAGTACTTC
TRBV20-1	TRBJ2-3	NA	NA	CSARTPSSDTDTQYF	TGCAGTGCTAGGACCCCAAGCAGCGACACAGATACGCAGTATTTT
TRBV7-2	TRBJ1-1	NA	many	CASSPTYPEAFF	TGTGCCAGCAGCCCCACCTATCCTGAAGCTTTCTTT
TRBV30	TRBJ1-5	NA	NA	CAWPSGRLLLSQPQHF	TGTGCCTGGCCCTCCGGTCGGCTCCTCCTGTCTCAGCCCCAGCATTTT
TRBV19	TRBJ2-4	TRBD1	NA	CASSKRGQGAKNIQYF	TGTGCCAGTAGTAAAAGGGGACAGGGAGCCAAAAACATTCAGTACTTC